The 32 T cell receptor beta chains listed next were all sequenced from one sample in a study of neurological immune-mediated disorders (dated by TCRdb to the late 2010s). The time point label corresponds to: longitudinal time-point 2. The library was prepared using 5' RACE. TCRdb records Illumina HiSeq 2500 as the sequencer. TCRdb reran the public reads through fastp at Q25 and MiXCR, keeping productive beta chains. Every CDR3 protein is listed once, alongside the most common genes and DNA of its rows. The sample table records 80,000 to 100,000 distinct CDR3 sequences; approximately 6% of these occur just once. The ten largest clones capture approximately 7.9% of the sample. The sample taken for sequencing was PBMCs. The receptors were sampled from a woman aged 55-69 years with multiple sclerosis.

This clonotype was counted at least ten times. This chain uses TRBV20-1 with TRBJ1-2, with D perhaps TRBD1 (6 bases). Germline CDR1 reads DFQATT; CDR2 reads SNEGSKA (reference sequence). The CDR3 runs to 12 residues. Trimming shortened V by 2 bases and J by 6 bases, and 10 bases separated the two germline ends. The CDR3 DNA is TGCAGTGCTAGAAATCAGGGGAATGGCTACACCTTC. Protein: CSARNQGNGYTF.

There are many counts of this clonotype. The chain carries TRBV7-2 and TRBJ1-2, with a possible D match to TRBD1 (5 bases). This CDR3 is built from 13 residues. Trimming left V 8 bases short and J 5 bases short, with 15 bases between. Germline CDR1 is SGHTA and CDR2 is FQGNSA. The chain's CDR3 is CASGDSGRYGYTF. CDR3 DNA sequence: TGTGCCAGCGGGGACTCGGGACGTTATGGCTACACCTTC. The variable domain in full, with the rest retrieved from reference TRBV7-2 and TRBJ1-2, is GAGVSQSPSNKVTEKGKDVELRCDPISGHTALYWYRQSLGQGLEFLIYFQGNSAPDKSGLPSDRFSAERTGGSVSTLTIQRTQQEDSAVYLCASGDSGRYGYTFGSGTRLTVV.

This clonotype occurred many times. V and J are TRBV7-6 and TRBJ2-1; 7 bases are a match to TRBD1. The V gene end was trimmed by 5 bases and the J gene end by 4 bases; junction bases not matched to a gene: 8. This CDR3 comprises 15 residues. Germline CDR1 SGHVS, CDR2 FNYEAQ. CDR3 nucleotides: TGTGCCAGCAGCCCGGACAGGAGACAATACAATGAGCAGTTCTTC. This gives the protein CASSPDRRQYNEQFF. The full variable domain, with the rest looked up from reference TRBV7-6 and TRBJ2-1, is GAGVSQSPRYKVTKRGQDVALRCDPISGHVSLYWYRQALGQGPEFLTYFNYEAQQDKSGLPNDRFSAERPEGSISTLTIQRTEQRDSAMYRCASSPDRRQYNEQFFGPGTRLTVL.

This clonotype was observed many times. CDR3 in DNA: TGCAGTGCTAGAGTGGGGACGTATAGCAATCAGCCCCAGCATTTT. As protein: CSARVGTYSNQPQHF. The chain combines TRBV20-1 with TRBJ1-5, with TRBD1 as a possible D gene (5 bases). From germline, CDR1 is DFQATT and CDR2 SNEGSKA (reference sequence). The CDR3 sequence is 15 residues long. V was cut by 1 base and J by 0 bases, with 10 bases left in between.

In its sample, this clonotype was seen many times. V and J are TRBV6-5 and TRBJ1-2, with D perhaps matching TRBD1 (6 bases). Germline V CDR1 and CDR2: MNHEY, SVGAGI. V shed 2 bases and J shed 7 bases, with 17 bases lying between them. This CDR3 has 15 amino acids. Here the CDR3 reads CASSYTRQALTGYTF. The CDR3 DNA reads TGTGCCAGCAGTTACACTCGACAGGCCTTGACTGGCTACACCTTC.

This clonotype was observed many times. CDR3 DNA sequence: TGTGCCAGCAGCGGACCGGGACAGGGGGCGACTAATGAAAAACTGTTTTTT. It translates to CASSGPGQGATNEKLFF. This chain links TRBV5-6 with TRBJ1-4; 12 positions agree with TRBD1. Germline trimming cut 4 bases from V and 2 bases from J; bases unmatched to any gene: 6. CDR1 is SGHDT and CDR2 is YYEEEE in the germline V gene. CDR3 length equals 17 residues.

This clonotype has at least ten counts. The chain has TRBV4-1 and TRBJ1-1; D is unclear. Trimming stripped 4 bases from V and 2 bases from J, with 14 bases between. CDR3 length: 15 amino acids. CDR1 and CDR2 from the germline V gene are MGHRA and YSYEKL. CDR3 in amino acids: CASSLAPPGNTEAFF. CDR3 DNA: TGCGCCAGCAGCCTCGCCCCCCCAGGTAACACTGAAGCTTTCTTT.

This clonotype has at least ten counts. The CDR3 DNA is TGCAGTGCCCTCACTAGCGGGGGGTCTAATGAGCAGTTCTTC. Translation gives CSALTSGGSNEQFF. The V and J genes are TRBV20-1 and TRBJ2-1; 12 nucleotides align to TRBD2. Germline V gives CDR1 DFQATT, CDR2 SNEGSKA (reference sequence). The ends lost 6 bases at V and 7 bases at J; junction bases unmatched: 7. This CDR3 has 14 amino acids.

This clonotype was observed at least ten times. The rearrangement joins TRBV7-2 to TRBJ2-7, with 9 bases aligning to TRBD1. CDR3 length: 14 amino acids. The germline CDR1 and CDR2 sequences are SGHTA and FQGNSA. Trimming removed 3 bases from V and 2 bases from J; junction bases left unmatched: 2. The CDR3 coding sequence is TGTGCCAGCAGCTTGGACAGGGGAGCCTACGAGCAGTACTTC. Protein: CASSLDRGAYEQYF.

This clonotype came up a few times. The DNA for the CDR3 is TGTGCCAGCAGTCACGCGGGGACGGTTCGGGGCAATGAGCAGTTCTTC. Translating it yields CASSHAGTVRGNEQFF. This chain connects TRBV6-6 to TRBJ2-1; D may be TRBD2 (6 bases). The CDR3 has 16 amino acids. Per the germline V gene, CDR1 is MNHNY and CDR2 is SVGAGI (reference sequence). The germline V and J ends were trimmed by 5 bases and 6 bases, with 20 bases remaining between them.

There are many counts of this clonotype. The V and J genes are TRBV3-1 and TRBJ2-3; 8 positions agree with TRBD1. In germline, CDR1 is LGHDT, CDR2 YNNKEL (reference sequence). With V trimmed by 3 bases and J by 6 bases, 2 bases remained unmatched. The CDR3 is made up of 13 amino acids. In DNA form, the CDR3 reads TGTGCCAGCAGCCAGGCAGGGGGCGATACGCAGTATTTT. Its protein product is CASSQAGGDTQYF.

Many counts were recorded for this clonotype. The chain uses TRBV5-1 and TRBJ2-7; perhaps TRBD2 as D (5 bases). Germline CDR1 reads SGHRS; CDR2 reads YFSETQ. This CDR3 is built from 15 residues. Trimming cost V 0 bases and J 3 bases, with 13 bases left between them. The CDR3 loop reads CASSLDGVQGYEQYF. The CDR3 DNA reads TGCGCCAGCAGCTTGGACGGGGTTCAAGGCTACGAGCAGTACTTC.

The rearrangement uses TRBV6-1 and TRBJ1-4; D ambiguous. The CDR3 is made up of 13 amino acids. Trimming left V 2 bases short and J 8 bases short, with 9 bases between. Germline assignment: CDR1 MNHNS and CDR2 SASEGT. CDR3 nucleotides: TGTGCCAGCAGTGAAATAGGATCCGAAAAACTGTTTTTT. Amino acid sequence: CASSEIGSEKLFF.

This clonotype was seen many times. This chain joins TRBV20-1 and TRBJ2-7, with D uncertain. V dropped 5 bases and J dropped 0 bases, with 14 bases sitting between them. CDR1 and CDR2 from the germline V gene are DFQATT and SNEGSKA (reference sequence). The CDR3 covers 14 residues. The CDR3 nucleotides read TGCAGTGCTGCCGGACGGAATCCCTCCTACGAGCAGTACTTC. Translation gives CSAAGRNPSYEQYF.

This clonotype was seen repeatedly, ten times or more. The chain joins TRBV5-1 to TRBJ2-3; 8 nucleotides line up with TRBD2. V lost 2 bases to trimming and J lost 0 bases; unmatched junction nucleotides: 8. The CDR3 has 17 amino acids. Germline assignment: CDR1 SGHRS and CDR2 YFSETQ. The CDR3 spells CASSFAGGLISTDTQYF. The CDR3 coding sequence is TGCGCCAGCAGCTTTGCGGGGGGCCTTATTAGCACAGATACGCAGTATTTT.

This clonotype has ten or more counts. The genes are TRBV2 and TRBJ1-2; D ambiguous. The germline V and J ends were trimmed by 3 bases and 8 bases, with 10 bases remaining between them. The germline V gene has CDR1 SNHLY and CDR2 FYNNEI. This CDR3 has 12 amino acids. The CDR3 loop reads CASSDRVRGYTF. CDR3 DNA sequence: TGTGCCAGCAGTGACCGGGTCCGCGGCTACACCTTC.

The sample holds many counts of this clonotype. V gene TRBV6-4 combines with J gene TRBJ1-1; the D is unclear. The germline CDR1 and CDR2 sequences are MRHNA and SNTAGT. V gave up 0 bases and J gave up 8 bases, with 10 bases separating them. The CDR3 contains 13 residues. CDR3 residues: CASSDSMSTEAFF. The CDR3 DNA reads as TGTGCCAGCAGTGACTCGATGTCTACAGAAGCTTTCTTT.

This clonotype was observed many times. J is TRBJ2-3 and V is TRBV7-2; D might be TRBD2 (5 bases). The germline CDR1 and CDR2 sequences are SGHTA and FQGNSA. CDR3 size: 16 residues. Trimming took off 1 base at V and 4 bases at J, with 15 bases between the two ends. CDR3 DNA: TGTGCCAGCAGCTTAGAGGAGCTCGTCGGGGCAGATACGCAGTATTTT. This sequence encodes CASSLEELVGADTQYF.

The V and J genes are TRBV18 and TRBJ1-3; no clear D. V lost 3 bases and J 0 bases, leaving 6 bases between the germline ends. CDR3 length: 14 residues. CDR1 is KGHSH and CDR2 is LQKENI in the germline V gene. This CDR3 reads CASSPPISGNTIYF. Here the CDR3 DNA reads TGTGCCAGCTCACCCCCGATCTCTGGAAACACCATATATTTT. The full variable domain, with the rest looked up from reference TRBV18 and TRBJ1-3, is NAGVMQNPRHLVRRRGQEARLRCSPMKGHSHVYWYRQLPEEGLKFMVYLQKENIIDESGMPKERFSAEFPKEGPSILRIQQVVRGDSAAYFCASSPPISGNTIYFGEGSWLTVV.

This clonotype has ten or more counts. V and J are TRBV24-1 and TRBJ2-1, with D possibly TRBD1 on 5 matching bases. There are 13 residues in the CDR3. The V end was cut by 4 bases, the J end by 8 bases, with 11 bases between. CDR1 KGHDR and CDR2 SFDVKD come from the germline V gene. The CDR3 DNA sequence: TGTGCCACCAGTGACACTCCAGGGTATGAGCAGTTCTTC. It encodes CATSDTPGYEQFF.

Many counts were recorded for this clonotype. The rearrangement joins TRBV20-1 to TRBJ1-5, with a possible D match to TRBD1 (5 bases). Trimming removed 0 bases from V and 4 bases from J, with 13 bases in between. The CDR3 is 15 amino acids. Per the germline V gene, CDR1 is DFQATT and CDR2 is SNEGSKA (reference sequence). CDR3 nucleotide sequence: TGCAGTGCTAGAGACCCGGGACGGCCGAATCAGCCCCAGCATTTT. As protein: CSARDPGRPNQPQHF.

This clonotype was recorded at least ten times. The chain joins TRBV6-5 to TRBJ1-1; 8 nucleotides line up with TRBD1. This CDR3 comprises 12 residues. Germline V gives CDR1 MNHEY, CDR2 SVGAGI. The V gene end was trimmed by 10 bases and the J gene end by 5 bases; junction bases not matched to a gene: 6. CDR3 in amino acids: CATGTGRTEAFF. Here the CDR3 DNA reads TGTGCCACCGGGACAGGACGGACTGAAGCTTTCTTT.

This clonotype has ten or more counts. CDR3 sequence (DNA): TGTGCCAGCAGCTCGGGACAGGTATGGAAGTACTTC. Translated, it gives CASSSGQVWKYF. This rearrangement joins TRBV7-9 to TRBJ2-7; 8 positions agree with TRBD1. The length of the CDR3 is 12 residues. In germline, CDR1 is SEHNR, CDR2 FQNEAQ (reference sequence). V lost 4 bases, J lost 11 bases, and 7 bases stayed unmatched.

This clonotype was counted ten times or more. The chain combines TRBV20-1 with TRBJ2-7, with TRBD2 matching 7 bases. CDR1 is DFQATT and CDR2 is SNEGSKA in the germline V gene (reference sequence). The J segment lost 2 bases and the V segment lost 5 bases, leaving 9 bases of the junction unmatched. This CDR3 region has 14 residues. The CDR3 DNA sequence: TGCAGTGCTGATAGCGGGCTTGGCACCTACGAGCAGTACTTC. It yields the protein CSADSGLGTYEQYF.

This clonotype showed up many times. The chain links TRBV15 to TRBJ1-1; 9 positions agree with TRBD1. With V trimmed by 1 base and J by 0 bases, 3 bases remained unmatched. This CDR3 comprises 16 residues. Germline-derived CDR1 and CDR2 are LNHNV and YYDKDF (reference sequence). CDR3 sequence: CATSRGQGVLNTEAFF. In nucleotides, the CDR3 is TGTGCCACCAGCAGAGGACAGGGGGTTTTGAACACTGAAGCTTTCTTT.

In this sample, this clonotype turned up many times. The chain is built from TRBV5-1 and TRBJ1-2; 7 bases line up with TRBD1. Per the germline V gene, CDR1 is SGHRS and CDR2 is YFSETQ. J gave up 6 bases and V 4 bases, and 3 bases lay outside the gene matches. This CDR3 region has 12 residues. DNA of the CDR3: TGCGCCAGCAGCGTACAGGGGAATGGCTACACCTTC. Translation: CASSVQGNGYTF.

This clonotype was detected many times. The chain joins TRBV15 to TRBJ2-7; 10 bases align to TRBD1. V was clipped by 5 bases and J by 5 bases; unmatched bases: 9. CDR1 is LNHNV and CDR2 is YYDKDF in the germline V gene (reference sequence). The length of the CDR3 is 15 residues. The chain's CDR3 is CATSPPGQGTHEQYF. Written as DNA, the CDR3 is TGTGCCACCAGCCCCCCGGGACAGGGGACCCACGAGCAGTACTTC.

The chain links TRBV20-1 to TRBJ1-5, with D unresolved. The CDR3 runs 13 residues. Trimming removed 5 bases from V and 3 bases from J, with 11 bases in between. CDR1 DFQATT and CDR2 SNEGSKA come from the germline V gene (reference sequence). CDR3 amino acids: CSAGGRVNQPQHF. DNA of the CDR3: TGCAGTGCTGGAGGGAGGGTCAATCAGCCCCAGCATTTT.

Turning to this clonotype: This clone may be a read error of a much larger clone one base away. The genes are TRBV6-5 and TRBJ2-1; no reliable D call. The CDR3 sequence is 14 residues long. Trimming removed 6 bases from V and 7 bases from J, with 16 bases in between. Germline values: CDR1 MNHEY, CDR2 SVGAGI. In nucleotides, the CDR3 is TGTGCCAGCAGCCCGTACCCCAGCCGGAATGAGCAGTTCTTC. It specifies CASSPYPSRNEQFF.

With regard to this clonotype: A much bigger clone sits one base away, suggesting this may be a read error. The chain carries TRBV29-1 and TRBJ2-7, with D tentatively TRBD1 (6 bases). CDR1 SQVTM and CDR2 ANQGSEA come from the germline V gene. The CDR3 has 15 residues. V lost 6 bases and J 2 bases, leaving 20 bases between the germline ends. The CDR3 nucleotides read TGCAGCGTAGACTATGGGACACGGGGCACCTACGAGCAGTACTTC. Its translation: CSVDYGTRGTYEQYF.

This clonotype showed up many times. The CDR3 DNA sequence: TGTGCCAGCAGGAAAGGACAAGTAGGTCAGCCCCAGCATTTT. Protein product: CASRKGQVGQPQHF. V and J are TRBV6-5 and TRBJ1-5; tentatively, D is TRBD1 (5 bases). Germline loops: CDR1 MNHEY, CDR2 SVGAGI. The CDR3 has 14 amino acids. Trimming left V 6 bases short and J 6 bases short, with 15 bases between.

This clonotype was seen at least ten times. The chain links TRBV18 to TRBJ1-1; 8 bases map to TRBD1. The germline CDR1 and CDR2 sequences are KGHSH and LQKENI. The CDR3 totals 14 residues. V lost 4 bases and J lost 1; bases outside the gene matches: 2. The CDR3 spells CASSRDRKNTEAFF. The CDR3, as DNA: TGTGCCAGCTCACGGGACAGGAAGAACACTGAAGCTTTCTTT. The full variable domain, in which reference TRBV18 and TRBJ1-1 provide the parts outside the CDR3, is NAGVMQNPRHLVRRRGQEARLRCSPMKGHSHVYWYRQLPEEGLKFMVYLQKENIIDESGMPKERFSAEFPKEGPSILRIQQVVRGDSAAYFCASSRDRKNTEAFFGQGTRLTVV.